The present T cell receptor beta chain was sequenced within a study of read filtering for tumor transcriptome and immune sequencing. Study as a whole: After DNase treatment, RNA was made into whole-transcriptome libraries.

This clonotype was counted at least ten times. From approximately 400 ng of RNA, a library with molecular barcoded alpha/delta and beta/gamma adaptors was made. Each CDR3 protein is one row after TCRdb ran MiXCR on the reads. The sample yields about 50,000 distinct CDR3 sequences, about 20% seen once. From germline, CDR1 is KGHDR and CDR2 SFDVKD. The CDR3 length is 14 residues. V lost 2 bases and J 2 bases, leaving 7 bases between the germline ends. Sequencing was carried out using a population of CD138-negative cells sorted from bone marrow. This receptor was identified in a donor aged 40 or older with multiple myeloma. V is TRBV24-1 and J is TRBJ2-3; D gene unclear. CDR3 in amino acids: CATSDSGFTDTQYF. CDR3 DNA: TGTGCCACCAGTGATTCCGGTTTCACAGATACGCAGTATTTT.